This T cell receptor beta chain was captured in a study of OX40 agonist ivuxolimab in advanced cancers. Turning to the study itself: At 0.01 to 10 mg/kg, ivuxolimab was administered intravenously to patients every 2 weeks.

Trimming left V 2 bases short and J 3 bases short, with 11 bases between. Germline loops: CDR1 MDHEN, CDR2 SYDVKM. CDR3 length equals 15 residues. The data were produced by immunoSEQ multiplex PCR, yet TCRdb's version contains in-frame clones alone and is incomplete. The data contain 85,000 to 100,000 clones, 90% to 95% of them singletons. The sequence was collected from an adult with an advanced solid tumor such as melanoma, head and neck, liver or kidney cancer. The input for sequencing was CD4+ or CD8+ T cells sorted from blood, taken in a trial of the OX40 agonist ivuxolimab. V is TRBV28 and J is TRBJ1-5; no firm D call. The CDR3 bases are TGTGCCAGCAGTTTAGGAGGGATTAACAATCAGCCCCAGCATTTT. Protein: CASSLGGINNQPQHF. Full variable domain (missing parts from reference TRBV28 and TRBJ1-5): DVKVTQSSRYLVKRTGEKVFLECVQDMDHENMFWYRQDPGLGLRLIYFSYDVKMKEKGDIPEGYSVSREKKERFSLILESASTNQTSMYLCASSLGGINNQPQHFGDGTRLSIL.